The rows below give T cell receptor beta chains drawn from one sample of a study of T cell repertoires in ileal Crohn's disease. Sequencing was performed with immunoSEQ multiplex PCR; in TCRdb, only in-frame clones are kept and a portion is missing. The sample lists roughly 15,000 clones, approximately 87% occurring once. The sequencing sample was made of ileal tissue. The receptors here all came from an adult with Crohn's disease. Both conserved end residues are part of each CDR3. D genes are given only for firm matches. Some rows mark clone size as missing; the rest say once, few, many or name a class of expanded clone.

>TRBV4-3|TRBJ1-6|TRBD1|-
TGCGCCAGCAGCCAAGACCCCCCAGGGGGTGATAATTCACCCCTCCACTTT
CASSQDPPGGDNSPLHF
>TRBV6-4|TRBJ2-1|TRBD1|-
TGTGCCAGCAGTGAGACAGGGGGTTATGAGCAGTTCTTC
CASSETGGYEQFF
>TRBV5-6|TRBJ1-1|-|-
TGTGCCAGCAGCCAAGATCTGAGATCTGAAGCTTTCTTT
CASSQDLRSEAFF
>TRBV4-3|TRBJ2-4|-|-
TGCGCCAGCAGCCAAGATGGGCGGGGCGGAAACATTCAGTACTTC
CASSQDGRGGNIQYF
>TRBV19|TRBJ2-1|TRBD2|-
TGTGCCAGTAGTATAGGGGCGAGCGGGGACCTAAGGAGCTCCTACAATGAGCAGTTCTTC
CASSIGASGDLRSSYNEQFF
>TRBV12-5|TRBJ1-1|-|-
TGTGCTAGTGGCCCCGGGACTTCTATCATGAACACTGAAGCTTTCTTT
CASGPGTSIMNTEAFF
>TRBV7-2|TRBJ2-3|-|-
TGTGCCAGCAGCTTACCGACTGAAGATACGCAGTATTTT
CASSLPTEDTQYF
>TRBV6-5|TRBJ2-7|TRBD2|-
TGTGCCAGCAAAGTCTCAGCGGGGGGACACGAGCAGTACTTC
CASKVSAGGHEQYF
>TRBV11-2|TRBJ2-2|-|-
TGTGCCAGCAGCTTAAATTATCGGTTCGGCACCGGGGAGCTGTTTTTT
CASSLNYRFGTGELFF
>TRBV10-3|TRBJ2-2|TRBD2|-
TGTGCCATCAGTGGCTCTAGCGGGGGCGCGAACACCGGGGAGCTGTTTTTT
CAISGSSGGANTGELFF
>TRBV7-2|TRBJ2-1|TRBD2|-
TGTGCCAGCAGCCCTAGCGGGGTATACAATGAGCAGTTCTTC
CASSPSGVYNEQFF
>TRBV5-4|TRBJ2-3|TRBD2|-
TGTGCCAGCAGCTTAGCGGGGGGGAGAGATACGCAGTATTTT
CASSLAGGRDTQYF
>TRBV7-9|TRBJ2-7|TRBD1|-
TGTGCCAGCGTTACAGGGGGATTCTCCTACGAGCAGTACTTC
CASVTGGFSYEQYF
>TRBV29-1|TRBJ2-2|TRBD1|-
TGCAGCACCGGACAGGCGAACACCGGGGAGCTGTTTTTT
CSTGQANTGELFF
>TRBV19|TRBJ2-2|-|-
TGTGCCAGTACGGACTCCAACACCGGGGAGCTGTTTTTT
CASTDSNTGELFF
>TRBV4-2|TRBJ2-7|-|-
TGTGCCAGCAGCCAAGCCCTCGGGACACAGCAGTACTTC
CASSQALGTQQYF
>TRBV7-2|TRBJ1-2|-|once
TGTGCCAGCAGCTTTGACACGAACTATGGCTACACCTTC
CASSFDTNYGYTF